The 15 T cell receptor beta chains below were found in one sample sequenced in a study of blood T cell repertoires in COVID-19. Assay used: immunoSEQ multiplex PCR; TCRdb lists only in-frame clones, some missing. In the table there are under 250,000 clones, 80% to 90% of which are singletons. The sample was PBMCs or T cells enriched from blood (not recorded which). The receptors come from a woman younger than 35 in a cohort exposed to, infected with or recovered from COVID-19 (not recorded which).

This clone was detected only once. This chain connects TRBV19 to TRBJ1-1; TRBD1 is a possible D gene (5 bases). The CDR3 length is 16 residues. V lost 5 bases to trimming and J lost 1 base, with 17 bases between them. Germline CDR1 LNHDA, CDR2 SQIVND (reference sequence). CDR3 in amino acids: CASSPYAGSGNTEAFF. CDR3 DNA: TGTGCCAGTAGTCCCTATGCAGGGTCCGGGAACACTGAAGCTTTCTTT.

The chain carries TRBV9 and TRBJ2-6, with TRBD1 identical over 9 bases. Germline V gene sequence: CDR1 SGDLS, CDR2 YYNGEE. V lost 0 bases, J lost 9 bases, and 4 bases stayed unmatched. The CDR3 is 15 residues long. CDR3 amino acids: CASSVGTGVSNVLTF. Here the CDR3 DNA reads TGTGCCAGCAGCGTAGGGACAGGGGTAAGCAACGTCCTGACTTTC.

V gene TRBV4-1 combines with J gene TRBJ1-6, with D possibly being TRBD1 (6 bases). This CDR3 spans 19 amino acids. Germline CDR1 is MGHRA and CDR2 is YSYEKL. The germline V and J ends were trimmed by 0 bases and 7 bases, with 22 bases remaining between them. CDR3 region: CASSQDRQDRLNINSPLHF. The CDR3 DNA reads as TGCGCCAGCAGCCAAGATAGGCAGGACAGACTGAACATAAATTCACCCCTCCACTTT.

This clone showed up just once. This sequence joins TRBV19 and TRBJ2-5; TRBD2 matches at 11 bases. The CDR3 covers 15 residues. Per the germline V gene, CDR1 is LNHDA and CDR2 is SQIVND (reference sequence). V was clipped by 3 bases and J by 4 bases; unmatched bases: 4. The CDR3 nucleotides are TGTGCCAGTAGTATTGATAGCGGGAGGGGAGAGACCCAGTACTTC. The encoded protein is CASSIDSGRGETQYF.

The J gene is TRBJ1-5, the V gene TRBV19; unclear D gene. This CDR3 is 13 amino acids long. Germline CDR1 is LNHDA and CDR2 is SQIVND (reference sequence). With 3 bases removed from V and 6 bases from J, the gap between germline ends came to 9 bases. The CDR3 bases are TGTGCCAGTAGTATTAGTTGGGCTCAGCCCCAGCATTTT. It is translated as CASSISWAQPQHF.

This sequence joins TRBV27 and TRBJ2-7; 9 bases line up with TRBD1. The CDR3 totals 16 residues. Germline assignment: CDR1 MNHEY and CDR2 SMNVEV (reference sequence). V lost 0 bases to trimming and J lost 3 bases; unmatched junction nucleotides: 6. The CDR3 DNA reads as TGTGCCAGCAGTTTATCTTGGGACAGGGATCGCTACGAGCAGTACTTC. As protein: CASSLSWDRDRYEQYF.

The J gene is TRBJ2-7, the V gene TRBV5-6, with D hard to call. With 5 bases removed from V and 5 bases from J, the gap between germline ends came to 17 bases. The CDR3 loop spans 14 amino acids. CDR1 is SGHDT and CDR2 is YYEEEE in the germline V gene. CDR3 DNA sequence: TGTGCCAGCAGTTACTATAGCAGCCCGGACGAGCAGTACTTC. Translated, it gives CASSYYSSPDEQYF. The entire variable domain, with the rest obtained from reference TRBV5-6 and TRBJ2-7, is as follows: DAGVTQSPTHLIKTRGQQVTLRCSPKSGHDTVSWYQQALGQGPQFIFQYYEEEERQRGNFPDRFSGHQFPNYSSELNVNALLLGDSALYLCASSYYSSPDEQYFGPGTRLTVT.

V gene TRBV27 combines with J gene TRBJ1-2; TRBD1 is a possible D gene (6 bases). The ends were cut back, 8 bases at V and 5 bases at J, with 15 bases in the middle. This CDR3 has 13 amino acids. CDR1 and CDR2 from the germline V gene are MNHEY and SMNVEV (reference sequence). The CDR3 nucleotides read TGTGCCAGCTGGGGGCGCATGGATTATGGCTACACCTTC. Translating gives CASWGRMDYGYTF.

The chain joins TRBV2 to TRBJ2-3; the D gene is possibly TRBD2 (6 bases). This CDR3 contains 13 residues. Germline CDR1 reads SNHLY; CDR2 reads FYNNEI. The V end lost 8 bases, the J end lost 2 bases, and 11 bases lay between the germline ends. Written as DNA, the CDR3 is TGTGCCAGCCTATGGGACTTCACAGATACGCAGTATTTT. Translating it yields CASLWDFTDTQYF. Based on the CDR3 plus reference TRBV2 and TRBJ2-3, the full variable domain is EPEVTQTPSHQVTQMGQEVILRCVPISNHLYFYWYRQILGQKVEFLVSFYNNEISEKSEIFDDQFSVERPDGSNFTLKIRSTKLEDSAMYFCASLWDFTDTQYFGPGTRLTVL.

The chain combines TRBV11-3 with TRBJ2-5; 12 bases match TRBD2. Germline V CDR1 and CDR2: SGHNT, YENEEA. The CDR3 is made up of 19 amino acids. Trimming cost V 3 bases and J 2 bases; bases outside gene matches: 13. The CDR3 spells CASSFFRAETSGGQETQYF. CDR3 nucleotides: TGTGCCAGCAGCTTTTTTCGAGCTGAGACTAGCGGGGGACAAGAGACCCAGTACTTC.

The chain has TRBV11-2 and TRBJ2-3; 10 positions agree with TRBD2. Trimming cost V 9 bases and J 4 bases; bases outside gene matches: 13. This CDR3 has 16 amino acids. From germline, CDR1 is SGHAT and CDR2 FQNNGV. For the CDR3, the DNA is TGTGCCAGTCGTAGGCTCCTAGCGGGAGATTCAGATACGCAGTATTTT. This gives the protein CASRRLLAGDSDTQYF. Complete variable domain (other parts from reference TRBV11-2 and TRBJ2-3): EAGVAQSPRYKIIEKRQSVAFWCNPISGHATLYWYQQILGQGPKLLIQFQNNGVVDDSQLPKDRFSAERLKGVDSTLKIQPAKLEDSAVYLCASRRLLAGDSDTQYFGPGTRLTVL.

This chain's CDR3 is CATSPQRGVFNEQFF. The CDR3 DNA reads TGTGCCACCAGTCCTCAGCGGGGGGTATTTAATGAGCAGTTCTTC. The rearrangement uses TRBV24-1 and TRBJ2-1; 9 bases match TRBD2. The CDR3 is made up of 15 amino acids. The trim removed 6 bases at V and 7 bases at J, leaving 9 bases unmatched. Germline V CDR1 and CDR2: KGHDR, SFDVKD.

The genes are TRBV24-1 and TRBJ2-2; 9 bases align to TRBD1. After removal of 0 bases from V and 5 bases from J, the junction contained 3 bases not matched to a gene. Germline lookup yields CDR1 KGHDR and CDR2 SFDVKD. This CDR3 region has 16 residues. CDR3 bases: TGTGCCACCAGTGATTTGCAAGACAGGGGGACCGGGGAGCTGTTTTTT. Amino acids: CATSDLQDRGTGELFF.

Concerning this clone itself: The junction differs from germline at one of its ends, possibly a read error. At the DNA level, this CDR3 is encoded by other sequences in the same sample as well. V is TRBV10-1 and J is TRBJ2-7; D gene unclear. The CDR3 is 13 residues long. Germline V gives CDR1 WNHNN, CDR2 SYGVQD (reference sequence). This chain's CDR3 is CASSEGQSYEQYF. The CDR3 DNA sequence: TGCGCCAGCAGTGAGGGGCAATCCTACGAGCAGTACTTT.

This chain connects TRBV28 to TRBJ1-1; possibly TRBD1 for D (5 bases). The CDR3 covers 11 residues. Germline CDR1 is MDHEN and CDR2 is SYDVKM. The V and J ends lost 4 bases and 7 bases respectively, with 7 bases between them. As DNA, the CDR3 is TGTGCCAGCAGTTGGGGGGATGAAGCTTTCTTT. It specifies CASSWGDEAFF. The full variable domain, in which reference TRBV28 and TRBJ1-1 provide the parts outside the CDR3, is DVKVTQSSRYLVKRTGEKVFLECVQDMDHENMFWYRQDPGLGLRLIYFSYDVKMKEKGDIPEGYSVSREKKERFSLILESASTNQTSMYLCASSWGDEAFFGQGTRLTVV.